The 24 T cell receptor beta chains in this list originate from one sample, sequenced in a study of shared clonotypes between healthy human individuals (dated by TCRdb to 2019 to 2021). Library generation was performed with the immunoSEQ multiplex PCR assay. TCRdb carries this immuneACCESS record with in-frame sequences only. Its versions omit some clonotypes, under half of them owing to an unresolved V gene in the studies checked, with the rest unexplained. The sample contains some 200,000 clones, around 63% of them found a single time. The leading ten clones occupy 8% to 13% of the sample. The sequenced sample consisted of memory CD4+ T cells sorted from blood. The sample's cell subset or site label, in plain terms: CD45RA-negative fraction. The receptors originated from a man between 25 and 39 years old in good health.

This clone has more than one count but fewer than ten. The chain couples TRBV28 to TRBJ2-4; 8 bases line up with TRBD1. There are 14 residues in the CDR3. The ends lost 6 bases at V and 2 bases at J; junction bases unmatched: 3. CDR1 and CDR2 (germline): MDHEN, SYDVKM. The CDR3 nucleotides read TGTGCCAGCAGCCAGGGGGCTCCCAAAAACATTCAGTACTTC. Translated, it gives CASSQGAPKNIQYF.

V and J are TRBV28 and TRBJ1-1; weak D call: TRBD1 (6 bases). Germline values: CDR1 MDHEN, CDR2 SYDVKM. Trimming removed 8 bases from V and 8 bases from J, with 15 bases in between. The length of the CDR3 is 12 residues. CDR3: CASSEGTGEAFF. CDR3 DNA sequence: TGTGCCAGCTCGGAAGGTACAGGGGAAGCTTTCTTT.

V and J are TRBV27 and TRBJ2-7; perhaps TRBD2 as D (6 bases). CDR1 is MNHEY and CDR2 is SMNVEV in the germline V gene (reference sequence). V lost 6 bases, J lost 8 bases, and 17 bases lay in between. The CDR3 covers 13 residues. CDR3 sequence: CASRARLDGKQYF. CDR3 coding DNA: TGTGCCAGCAGGGCAAGACTAGATGGCAAGCAGTACTTC.

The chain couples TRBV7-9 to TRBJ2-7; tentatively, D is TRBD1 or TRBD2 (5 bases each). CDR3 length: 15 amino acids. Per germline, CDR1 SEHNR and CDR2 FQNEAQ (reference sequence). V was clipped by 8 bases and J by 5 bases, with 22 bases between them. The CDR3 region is CASRLGTGISHEQYF. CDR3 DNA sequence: TGTGCCAGCCGCCTAGGGACGGGTATTTCCCACGAGCAGTACTTC. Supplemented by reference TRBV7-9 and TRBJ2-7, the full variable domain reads DTGVSQNPRHKITKRGQNVTFRCDPISEHNRLYWYRQTLGQGPEFLTYFQNEAQLEKSRLLSDRFSAERPKGSFSTLEIQRTEQGDSAMYLCASRLGTGISHEQYFGPGTRLTVT.

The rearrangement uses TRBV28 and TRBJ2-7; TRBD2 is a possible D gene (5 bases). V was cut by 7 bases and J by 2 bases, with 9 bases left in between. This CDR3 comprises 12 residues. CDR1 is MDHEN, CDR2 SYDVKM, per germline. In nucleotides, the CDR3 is TGTGCCAGCACCTCCGGGGCCTACGAGCAGTACTTC. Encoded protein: CASTSGAYEQYF.

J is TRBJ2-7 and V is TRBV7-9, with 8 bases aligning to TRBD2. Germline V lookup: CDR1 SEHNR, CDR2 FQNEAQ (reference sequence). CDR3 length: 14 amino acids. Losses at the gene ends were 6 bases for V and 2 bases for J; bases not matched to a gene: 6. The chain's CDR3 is CASRKTSGTYEQYF. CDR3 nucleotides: TGTGCCAGCAGGAAAACTAGCGGTACCTACGAGCAGTACTTC.

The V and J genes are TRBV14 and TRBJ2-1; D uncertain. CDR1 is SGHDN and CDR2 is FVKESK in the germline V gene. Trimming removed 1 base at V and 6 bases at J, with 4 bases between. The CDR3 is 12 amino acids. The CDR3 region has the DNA TGTGCCAGCAGCCAAGTGAGCAATGAGCAGTTCTTC. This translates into CASSQVSNEQFF.

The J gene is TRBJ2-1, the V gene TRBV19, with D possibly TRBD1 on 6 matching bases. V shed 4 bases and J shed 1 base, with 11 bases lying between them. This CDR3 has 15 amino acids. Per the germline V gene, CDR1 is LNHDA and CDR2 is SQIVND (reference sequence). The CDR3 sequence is CASSKNRVSYNEQFF. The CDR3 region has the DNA TGTGCCAGTAGTAAAAACAGGGTTTCCTACAATGAGCAGTTCTTC.

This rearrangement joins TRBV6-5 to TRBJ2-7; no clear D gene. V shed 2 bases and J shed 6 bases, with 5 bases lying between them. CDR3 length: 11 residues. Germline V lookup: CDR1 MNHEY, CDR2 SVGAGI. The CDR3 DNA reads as TGTGCCAGCAGTTACGGTTTCGAGCAGTACTTC. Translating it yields CASSYGFEQYF.

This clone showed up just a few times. The CDR3 sequence is CASSSNSGLTDTQYF. CDR3 DNA sequence: TGTGCCAGCAGCTCGAATAGCGGCCTCACAGATACGCAGTATTTT. The gene calls are TRBV7-8 and TRBJ2-3; maybe TRBD2 (6 bases). Germline values: CDR1 SGHVS, CDR2 FQNEAQ. The CDR3 is 15 amino acids. V dropped 4 bases and J dropped 2 bases, with 13 bases sitting between them.

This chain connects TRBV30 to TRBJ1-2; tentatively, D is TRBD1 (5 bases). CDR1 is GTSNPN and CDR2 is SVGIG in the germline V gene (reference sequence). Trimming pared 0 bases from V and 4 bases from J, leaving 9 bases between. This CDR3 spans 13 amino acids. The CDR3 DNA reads TGTGCCTGGAGTGTACCTGGGACCTATGGCTACACCTTC. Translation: CAWSVPGTYGYTF. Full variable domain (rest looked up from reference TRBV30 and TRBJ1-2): SQTIHQWPATLVQPVGSPLSLECTVEGTSNPNLYWYRQAAGRGLQLLFYSVGIGQISSEVPQNLSASRPQDRQFILSSKKLLLSDSGFYLCAWSVPGTYGYTFGSGTRLTVV.

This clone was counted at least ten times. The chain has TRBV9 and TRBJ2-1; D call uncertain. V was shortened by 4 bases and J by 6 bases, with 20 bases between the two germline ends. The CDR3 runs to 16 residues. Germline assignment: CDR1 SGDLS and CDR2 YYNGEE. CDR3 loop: CASSLWGSRVLNEQFF. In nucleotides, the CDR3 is TGTGCCAGCAGCCTCTGGGGTAGTAGGGTACTCAATGAGCAGTTCTTC.

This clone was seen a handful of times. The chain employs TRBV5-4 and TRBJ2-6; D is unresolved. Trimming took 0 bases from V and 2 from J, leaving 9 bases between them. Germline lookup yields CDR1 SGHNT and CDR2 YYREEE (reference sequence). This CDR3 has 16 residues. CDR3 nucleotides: TGTGCCAGCAGCTTGGGGTCGGCAGCTGGGGCCAACGTCCTGACTTTC. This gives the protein CASSLGSAAGANVLTF.

The CDR3 DNA sequence: TGTGCCGGGGGACAGGCCCCCACAGATACGCAGTATTTT. Encoded protein: CAGGQAPTDTQYF. This chain links TRBV5-5 with TRBJ2-3; 8 bases fit TRBD1. V lost 10 bases to trimming and J lost 2 bases; unmatched junction nucleotides: 6. The CDR3 length is 13 residues. The germline V gene encodes CDR1 SGHKS and CDR2 YYEKEE (reference sequence).

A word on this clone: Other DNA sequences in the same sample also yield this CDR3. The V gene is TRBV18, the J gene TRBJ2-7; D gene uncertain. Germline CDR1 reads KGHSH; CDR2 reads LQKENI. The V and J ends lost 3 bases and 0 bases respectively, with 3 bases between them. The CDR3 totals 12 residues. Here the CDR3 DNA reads TGTGCCAGCTCACCTACCTCCTACGAGCAGTACTTC. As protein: CASSPTSYEQYF.

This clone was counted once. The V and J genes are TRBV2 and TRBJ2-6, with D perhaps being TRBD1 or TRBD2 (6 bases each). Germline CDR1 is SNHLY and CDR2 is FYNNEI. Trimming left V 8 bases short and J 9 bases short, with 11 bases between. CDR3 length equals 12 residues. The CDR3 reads CASLGGGNVLTF. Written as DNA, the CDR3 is TGTGCCAGCCTAGGGGGAGGCAACGTCCTGACTTTC.

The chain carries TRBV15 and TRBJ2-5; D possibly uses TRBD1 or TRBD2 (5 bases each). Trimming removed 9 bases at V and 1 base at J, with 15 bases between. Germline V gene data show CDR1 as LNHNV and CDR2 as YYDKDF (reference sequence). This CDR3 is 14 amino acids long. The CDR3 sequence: CATRRRDRQETQYF. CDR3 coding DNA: TGTGCCACACGGCGCCGGGACCGCCAAGAGACCCAGTACTTC.

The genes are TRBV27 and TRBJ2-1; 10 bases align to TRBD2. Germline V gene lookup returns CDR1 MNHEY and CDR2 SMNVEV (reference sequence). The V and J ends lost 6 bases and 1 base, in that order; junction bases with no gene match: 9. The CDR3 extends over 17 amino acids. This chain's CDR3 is CASRKQIAGGSYNEQFF. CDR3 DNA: TGTGCCAGCAGAAAACAGATAGCGGGAGGTTCCTACAATGAGCAGTTCTTC.

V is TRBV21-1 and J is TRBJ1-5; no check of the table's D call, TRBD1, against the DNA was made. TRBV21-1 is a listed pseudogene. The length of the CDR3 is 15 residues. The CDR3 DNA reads TGTGCCAGCAGCCCCTCGGACAGGGTTCGACAGCCCCAGCATTTT. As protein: CASSPSDRVRQPQHF.

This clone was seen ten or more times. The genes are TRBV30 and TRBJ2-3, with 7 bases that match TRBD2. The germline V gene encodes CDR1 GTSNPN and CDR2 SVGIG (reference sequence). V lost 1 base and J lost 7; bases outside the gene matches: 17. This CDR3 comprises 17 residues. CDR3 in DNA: TGTGCCTGGAGTGGAGACCGGTTGCGGAGCGGGATTTATACGCAGTATTTT. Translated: CAWSGDRLRSGIYTQYF.

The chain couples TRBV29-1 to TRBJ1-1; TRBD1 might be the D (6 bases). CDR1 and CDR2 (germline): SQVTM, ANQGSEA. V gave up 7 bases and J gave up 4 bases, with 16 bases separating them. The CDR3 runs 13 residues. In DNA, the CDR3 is TGCAGCGGGAGTAAAGGGGGGGGCACTGAAGCTTTCTTT. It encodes CSGSKGGGTEAFF.

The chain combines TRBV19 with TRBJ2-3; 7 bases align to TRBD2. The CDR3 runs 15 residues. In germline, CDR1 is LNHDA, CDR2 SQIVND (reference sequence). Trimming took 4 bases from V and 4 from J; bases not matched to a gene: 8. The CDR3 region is CASSNAASGSDTQYF. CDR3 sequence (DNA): TGTGCCAGTAGTAACGCAGCTAGCGGCTCAGATACGCAGTATTTT.

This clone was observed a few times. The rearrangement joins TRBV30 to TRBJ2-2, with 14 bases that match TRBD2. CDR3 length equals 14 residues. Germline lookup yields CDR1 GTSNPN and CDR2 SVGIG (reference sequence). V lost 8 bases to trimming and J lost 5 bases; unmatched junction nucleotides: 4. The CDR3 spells CAQRLAGGTGELFF. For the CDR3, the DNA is TGTGCCCAGAGACTAGCGGGAGGGACCGGGGAGCTGTTTTTT. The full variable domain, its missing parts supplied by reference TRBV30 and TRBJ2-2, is SQTIHQWPATLVQPVGSPLSLECTVEGTSNPNLYWYRQAAGRGLQLLFYSVGIGQISSEVPQNLSASRPQDRQFILSSKKLLLSDSGFYLCAQRLAGGTGELFFGEGSRLTVL.

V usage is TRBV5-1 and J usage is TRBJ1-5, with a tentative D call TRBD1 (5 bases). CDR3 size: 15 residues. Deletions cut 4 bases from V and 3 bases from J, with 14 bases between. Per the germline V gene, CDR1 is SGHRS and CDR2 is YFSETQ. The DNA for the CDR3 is TGCGCCAGCAGCCCACAAGACAGTTTCAATCAGCCCCAGCATTTT. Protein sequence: CASSPQDSFNQPQHF.